This TCR beta chain was documented in a study of molecular identifiers for immune sequencing clone quantification. Naive CD8 T cells, phenotype CD8+CD4-CCR7+CD45RA+, were sorted. This clonotype was detected ten times or more. TCRdb reanalysed the PCR reads using MiXCR and keeps one entry per CDR3 protein. The sample has 50,000 or so distinct CDR3 sequences; about 25% are singletons. The sequenced material came from naive CD8+ T cells from blood, with Jurkat cell RNA spiked in. The subset denotes: FACS-sorted CD8+CD4-CCR7+CD45RA+ naive T cells. The sequence was collected from a human donor in good health. Some libraries in this study had Jurkat cell RNA spiked in.

The DNA for the CDR3 is TGTGCCAGCAGTTACTCGGACGAGGGGGATCGGGCTTTCTTT. Translating it yields CASSYSDEGDRAFF. V usage is TRBV6-2 or TRBV6-3 and J usage is TRBJ1-1, with D tentatively TRBD1 (6 bases). The V gene lost 0 bases and the J gene lost 11 bases, with 16 bases spanning the gap. Germline V gene sequence: CDR1 MNHEY, CDR2 SVGEGT. The CDR3 spans 14 residues.